This TCR beta chain was identified during a study of blood T cell repertoires in COVID-19. Study-level background: COVID-19 samples collected from the United States, Italy and Spain covered acute and convalescent phases. PBMCs, B-cell-depleted T cells, or T cells were the source of the cDNA or gDNA that made up the material.

V shed 0 bases and J shed 1 base, with 12 bases lying between them. Looked up from germline, CDR1 is MNHNS and CDR2 is SASEGT. CDR3 length: 16 amino acids. Study processing details: Reference gene primers were amplified, and this amplification served to estimate nucleated cell counts. Clones were sequenced by immunoSEQ multiplex PCR, and TCRdb holds only the in-frame ones, with some missing. That table supplies the V and J calls and clone size; D and trimming were determined from the DNA. The table records 70,000 to 100,000 clones, roughly nine tenths of them present only once. The table lists this clone with a count of one. Patients of the Seattle cohort, enrolled during active infection, were followed longitudinally.

The sequence was collected from a man between 50 and 59 years old with COVID-19, enrolled during active disease. The chain carries TRBV6-1 and TRBJ1-1; D unresolved. The sample consisted of peripheral blood. The CDR3 region is CASSEAAGGQNTEAFF. The DNA of the CDR3 is TGTGCCAGCAGTGAAGCGGCGGGCGGCCAGAACACTGAAGCTTTCTTT.